The clone carrying this T cell receptor (beta chain) appeared a single time. The antigen is unknown. CDR3 size: 15 residues. From germline, CDR1 is MNHEY and CDR2 SVGAGI. V lost 6 bases to trimming and J lost 3 bases, with 18 bases between them. Clones were sequenced by immunoSEQ multiplex PCR, and TCRdb holds only the in-frame ones, with some missing. The data hold about 68,000 clones, with 85% to 95% observed a single time. The unexposed donors gave CD4+ T cells in about 2010-2019, prior to COVID-19. Cryopreserved PBMCs were CD4-enriched, then split into naive and memory cells. This sample was included in a study of CD4 T cells in relation to SARS-CoV-2 and coronaviruses. The study's findings and limits: Pre-pandemic and post-infection samples never came from the same donor.

This chain uses TRBV6-5 with TRBJ2-7; unclear D gene. Sequenced sample: naive CD4+ T cells from PBMCs. Subset denoted: naive CD4+ T cells isolated by negative enrichment. This clonotype was obtained from a human donor in good health. The CDR3 region is CASSFPGQKGYEQYF. DNA of the CDR3: TGTGCCAGCAGCTTTCCGGGTCAAAAAGGCTACGAGCAGTACTTC.